This T cell receptor (beta chain) was recorded in a study of T-cell memory formation after mild COVID-19. General study points: Pre-infection memory contained some responding clones, which suggested that cross-reactive memory had joined.

The CDR3 covers 12 residues. Deletions cut 6 bases from V and 4 bases from J, with 7 bases between. The germline gives CDR1 MNHEY, CDR2 SVGEGT. This clonotype was picked up many times. Its antigen is not identified. One entry per CDR3 protein results from TCRdb running MiXCR on the 5' RACE reads. The sample holds a few hundred thousand distinct CDR3 sequences, around 24% seen once. This sequence was found in an adult woman who had mild COVID-19 (a few samples of this study predate the infection). Cell type and time point are not known. The V and J genes are TRBV6-2 or TRBV6-3 and TRBJ1-5; D gene uncertain. Sequencing was carried out using PBMCs or a T cell subset sorted from them (not recorded which). CDR3 loop: CASRLGNQPQHF. The DNA for the CDR3 is TGTGCCAGCAGATTAGGGAATCAGCCCCAGCATTTT.